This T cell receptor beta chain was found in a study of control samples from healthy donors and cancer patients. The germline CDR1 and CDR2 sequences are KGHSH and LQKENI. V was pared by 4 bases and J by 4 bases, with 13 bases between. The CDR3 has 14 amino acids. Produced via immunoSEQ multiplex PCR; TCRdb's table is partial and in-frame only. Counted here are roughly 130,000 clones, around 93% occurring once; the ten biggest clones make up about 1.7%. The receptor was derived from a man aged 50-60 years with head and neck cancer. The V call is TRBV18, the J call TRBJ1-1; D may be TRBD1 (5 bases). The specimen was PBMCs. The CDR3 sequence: CASSLGGRSTEAFF. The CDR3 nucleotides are TGTGCCAGCTCACTGGGGGGTAGATCCACTGAAGCTTTCTTT.